This TCR beta chain comes out of a study of blood T cells in healthy people across ages. A J-beta primer mix and a sample-barcoded 5' primer were used in a second PCR of about 7 to 12 cycles. TCRdb passed the 5' RACE reads through MiXCR, listing each CDR3 protein once. The data show roughly 900,000 distinct CDR3 sequences, more than 25% seen once. Study-wide findings and caveats: Per-million-T-cell TCR beta diversity fell roughly linearly with age. Versus aged donors, long-lived donors had higher diversity and more naive CD4+ cells. Estimated diversity across one million T cells was deemed an underestimate.

The sample holds a few counts of this clonotype. Its cognate antigen is unknown. V lost 0 bases and J lost 11; bases outside the gene matches: 13. CDR1 SGHRS and CDR2 YFSETQ come from the germline V gene. This CDR3 is built from 15 residues. Every participating donor contributed roughly 9.6 milliliters of peripheral blood through a draw. The sample taken for sequencing was blood. This clonotype was sampled from a woman of 80 years or more in good health. This chain connects TRBV5-1 to TRBJ2-5, with 7 bases lining up with TRBD2. The CDR3, as DNA: TGCGCCAGCAGCTTGGTCGGGGGGACCTACAATGAGCAGTACTTC. It codes for CASSLVGGTYNEQYF.